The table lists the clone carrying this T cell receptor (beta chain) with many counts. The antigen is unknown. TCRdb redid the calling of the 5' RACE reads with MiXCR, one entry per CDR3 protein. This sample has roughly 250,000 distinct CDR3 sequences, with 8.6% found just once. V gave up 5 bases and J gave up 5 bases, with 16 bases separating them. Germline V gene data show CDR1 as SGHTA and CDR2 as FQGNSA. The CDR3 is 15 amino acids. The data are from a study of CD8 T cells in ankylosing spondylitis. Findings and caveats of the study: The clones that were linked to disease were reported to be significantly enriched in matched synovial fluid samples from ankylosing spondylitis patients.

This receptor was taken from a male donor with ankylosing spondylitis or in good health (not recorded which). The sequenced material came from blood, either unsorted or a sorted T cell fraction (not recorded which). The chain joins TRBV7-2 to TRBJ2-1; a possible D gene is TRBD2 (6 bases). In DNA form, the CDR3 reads TGTGCCAGCAGCGGCGCCGGAGGGATCAACAATGAGCAGTTCTTC. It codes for CASSGAGGINNEQFF.